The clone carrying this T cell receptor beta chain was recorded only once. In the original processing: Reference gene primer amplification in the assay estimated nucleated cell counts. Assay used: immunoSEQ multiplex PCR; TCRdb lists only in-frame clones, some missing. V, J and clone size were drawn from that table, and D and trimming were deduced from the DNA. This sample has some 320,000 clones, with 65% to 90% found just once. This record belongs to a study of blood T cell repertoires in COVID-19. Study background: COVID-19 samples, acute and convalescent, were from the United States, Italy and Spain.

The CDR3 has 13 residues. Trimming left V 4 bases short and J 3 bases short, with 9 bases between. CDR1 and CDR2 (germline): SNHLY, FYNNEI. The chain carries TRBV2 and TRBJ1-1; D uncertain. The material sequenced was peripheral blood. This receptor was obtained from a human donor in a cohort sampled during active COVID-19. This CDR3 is CASSGERYTEAFF. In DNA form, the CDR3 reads TGTGCCAGCAGTGGAGAGAGATACACTGAAGCTTTCTTT.